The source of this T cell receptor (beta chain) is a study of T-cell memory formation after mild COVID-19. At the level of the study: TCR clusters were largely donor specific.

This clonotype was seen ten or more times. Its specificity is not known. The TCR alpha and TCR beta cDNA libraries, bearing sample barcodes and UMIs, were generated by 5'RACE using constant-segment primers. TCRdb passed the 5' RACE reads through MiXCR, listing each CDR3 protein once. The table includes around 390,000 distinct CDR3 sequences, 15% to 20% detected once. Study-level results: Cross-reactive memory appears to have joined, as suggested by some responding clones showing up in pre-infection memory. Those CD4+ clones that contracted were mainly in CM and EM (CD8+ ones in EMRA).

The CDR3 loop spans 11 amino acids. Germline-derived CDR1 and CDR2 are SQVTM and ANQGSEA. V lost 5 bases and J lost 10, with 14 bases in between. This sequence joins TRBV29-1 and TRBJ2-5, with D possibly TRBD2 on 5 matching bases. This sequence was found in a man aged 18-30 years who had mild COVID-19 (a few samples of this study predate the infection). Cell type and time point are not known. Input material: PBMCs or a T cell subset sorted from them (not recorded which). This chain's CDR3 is CSVTPGSNQYF. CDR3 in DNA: TGCAGCGTTACCCCGGGGTCAAACCAGTACTTC.